The 21 T cell receptor beta chains below come from one sample, sequenced in a study of identical twins. From the 5' RACE reads, TCRdb called clonotypes with MiXCR, one entry per CDR3 protein. This table has around 1.7 million distinct CDR3 sequences, roughly 35% appearing once. Sequenced material: cord blood. These receptors were taken from a newborn girl in good health.

This chain connects TRBV5-1 to TRBJ1-4; 8 bases align to TRBD1. Trimming removed 1 base from V and 8 bases from J; junction bases left unmatched: 4. The CDR3 is made up of 14 amino acids. The germline V gene has CDR1 SGHRS and CDR2 YFSETQ. This CDR3 is CASSLLDREEKLFF. CDR3 in DNA: TGCGCCAGCAGCTTGCTGGACAGGGAAGAAAAACTGTTTTTT.

This clonotype was recorded a few times. V gene TRBV2 combines with J gene TRBJ2-3, with D possibly TRBD2 on 5 matching bases. This CDR3 contains 16 residues. Germline assignment: CDR1 SNHLY and CDR2 FYNNEI. V lost 6 bases to trimming and J lost 2 bases, with 18 bases between them. In DNA, the CDR3 is TGTGCCAGCAGCCCATCTAGCTCGCCAATCACAGATACGCAGTATTTT. As protein: CASSPSSSPITDTQYF.

The chain has TRBV2 and TRBJ2-4; D is unresolved. CDR3 length: 16 amino acids. Per germline, CDR1 SNHLY and CDR2 FYNNEI. V was trimmed by 7 bases and J by 0 bases, leaving 16 bases between them. CDR3 sequence: CASILQFALAKNIQYF. In DNA, the CDR3 is TGTGCCAGCATCTTACAGTTTGCTTTAGCCAAAAACATTCAGTACTTC.

As for this clonotype: One end of the junction varies from germline; a read error may be responsible. For the CDR3, the DNA is TGTTCCACCAGTGATCGGGACTCCCGAGGGCAGTTCTTC. Residues: CSTSDRDSRGQFF. The chain has TRBV24-1 and TRBJ2-1; weak D call: TRBD2 (6 bases). CDR1 is KGHDR and CDR2 is SFDVKD in the germline V gene. There are 13 residues in the CDR3.

This clonotype has just a few counts. This CDR3 is CASSELRQGADDEQYF. CDR3 DNA: TGTGCCAGCAGTGAATTGCGACAGGGGGCGGACGACGAGCAGTACTTC. V and J are TRBV25-1 and TRBJ2-5, with 10 positions matching TRBD1. The DNA end favors TRBJ2-7, so the J call may be wrong. Looked up from germline, CDR1 is MGHDK and CDR2 is SYGVNS. The CDR3 has 16 amino acids.

There are a few counts of this clonotype. The chain couples TRBV5-1 to TRBJ2-7, with D perhaps matching TRBD1 (6 bases). Germline V CDR1 and CDR2: SGHRS, YFSETQ. V shed 7 bases and J shed 6 bases, with 11 bases lying between them. The CDR3 contains 11 residues. CDR3: CASRDITEQYF. For the CDR3, the DNA is TGCGCCAGCCGGGACATCACCGAGCAGTACTTC.

This chain joins TRBV21-1 and TRBJ2-5; TRBD2, the D gene given by the table, was not confirmed from the DNA. TRBV21-1 is recorded as a pseudogene. The CDR3 extends over 17 amino acids. The CDR3 nucleotides read TGTGCCAGCAGCGAAAAGCCGTCTAGCGGGGGGCAAGAGACCCAGTACTTC. This codes for CASSEKPSSGGQETQYF.

Remarks on this clonotype: A much larger clone is a single base away; this may be a read error. The genes are TRBV6-2 or TRBV6-3 and TRBJ2-1; 9 nucleotides match TRBD2. CDR3 length: 13 residues. Germline V gene sequence: CDR1 MNHEY, CDR2 SVGEGT. V lost 6 bases and J lost 10; bases outside the gene matches: 7. CDR3 protein: CASRGGLANEQFF. CDR3 DNA sequence: TGTGCCAGCAGGGGGGGACTAGCTAACGAGCAGTTCTTC.

The chain couples TRBV4-1 to TRBJ2-2; D remains ambiguous. The CDR3 is made up of 15 amino acids. V was trimmed by 1 base and J by 7 bases, leaving 13 bases between them. The germline V gene encodes CDR1 MGHRA and CDR2 YSYEKL. The DNA of the CDR3 is TGCGCCAGCAGCCAAGGTGGCTTCCTTGGCGGGGAGCTGTTTTTT. Translation: CASSQGGFLGGELFF.

This chain links TRBV4-2 with TRBJ2-3, with 7 bases lining up with TRBD1. The germline CDR1 and CDR2 sequences are LGHNA and YNFKEQ. The CDR3 consists of 15 residues. The J segment lost 5 bases and the V segment lost 5 bases, leaving 10 bases of the junction unmatched. In DNA form, the CDR3 reads TGTGCCAGCAGCTTGAGAGACAGGGTTGGAGATACGCAGTATTTT. This codes for CASSLRDRVGDTQYF.

The V call is TRBV20-1, the J call TRBJ1-5; 7 bases are a match to TRBD1. CDR3 length: 17 amino acids. With V trimmed by 0 bases and J by 0 bases, 8 bases remained unmatched. Germline loops: CDR1 DFQATT, CDR2 SNEGSKA (reference sequence). The CDR3 DNA reads TGCAGTGCTAGAGATCTCTGGGACAGTTATAGCAATCAGCCCCAGCATTTT. Residues: CSARDLWDSYSNQPQHF.

V and J are TRBV12-3 or TRBV12-4 and TRBJ1-1; perhaps TRBD1 as D (6 bases). V was clipped by 3 bases and J by 4 bases, with 12 bases between them. The CDR3 contains 14 residues. The CDR3 region has the DNA TGTGCCAGCAGTTTGAGCACAGGGACCACTGAAGCTTTCTTT. Its protein product is CASSLSTGTTEAFF.

This clonotype has just a few counts. J is TRBJ2-1 and V is TRBV28, with 7 positions matching TRBD2. Germline CDR1 and CDR2: MDHEN and SYDVKM. The V segment lost 7 bases and the J segment 0 bases; nucleotides outside the gene matches: 6. The CDR3 covers 15 residues. The CDR3 bases are TGTGCCAGCAATAAAGCGGGGAGCTCCTACAATGAGCAGTTCTTC. Translation gives CASNKAGSSYNEQFF.

The CDR3 nucleotides are TGCGCCAGCAGCTTACCGTGGGGAGAGACCCAGTACTTC. Translation: CASSLPWGETQYF. The chain couples TRBV5-1 to TRBJ2-5; D unclear. Trimming took off 2 bases at V and 4 bases at J, with 9 bases between the two ends. CDR3 length equals 13 residues. CDR1 SGHRS and CDR2 YFSETQ come from the germline V gene.

V is TRBV27 and J is TRBJ1-5; 8 bases are shared with TRBD1. This CDR3 comprises 14 residues. Germline V CDR1 and CDR2: MNHEY, SMNVEV (reference sequence). The V and J ends lost 3 bases and 7 bases, in that order; junction bases with no gene match: 5. In nucleotides, the CDR3 is TGTGCCAGCAGTTTTCAGGGGGCGAAGCAGCCCCAGCATTTT. Translated: CASSFQGAKQPQHF.

This clonotype occurred a few times. This rearrangement joins TRBV11-2 to TRBJ2-1; D ambiguous. The CDR3 has 14 residues. The V end was cut by 6 bases, the J end by 0 bases, with 9 bases between. CDR1 and CDR2 from the germline V gene are SGHAT and FQNNGV. DNA of the CDR3: TGTGCCAGCAGACCCCAGAGCTCCTACAATGAGCAGTTCTTC. Protein product: CASRPQSSYNEQFF. The full variable domain, rest sourced from reference TRBV11-2 and TRBJ2-1, is EAGVAQSPRYKIIEKRQSVAFWCNPISGHATLYWYQQILGQGPKLLIQFQNNGVVDDSQLPKDRFSAERLKGVDSTLKIQPAKLEDSAVYLCASRPQSSYNEQFFGPGTRLTVL.

There are a few counts of this clonotype. The V gene is TRBV6-1, the J gene TRBJ1-2, with D uncertain. CDR1 MNHNS and CDR2 SASEGT come from the germline V gene. CDR3 length: 15 residues. Trimming pared 0 bases from V and 1 base from J, leaving 9 bases between. The CDR3 is CASSEALGGNYGYTF. Written as DNA, the CDR3 is TGTGCCAGCAGTGAAGCGCTCGGCGGTAACTATGGCTACACCTTC.

This clonotype was seen a handful of times. The chain is built from TRBV9 and TRBJ2-3; TRBD2 aligns across 12 bases. From germline, CDR1 is SGDLS and CDR2 YYNGEE. CDR3 length: 15 residues. V lost 2 bases to trimming and J lost 4 bases; unmatched junction nucleotides: 2. The CDR3 DNA reads as TGTGCCAGCAGCGTCCGACTAGCGGGGGCAGATACGCAGTATTTT. Translation gives CASSVRLAGADTQYF.

This clonotype was seen a few times. The J gene is TRBJ1-2, the V gene TRBV4-1, with a possible D match to TRBD1 (6 bases). The CDR3 totals 13 residues. Germline CDR1 MGHRA, CDR2 YSYEKL. The V end lost 3 bases, the J end lost 6 bases, and 11 bases lay between the germline ends. The CDR3 reads CASSHTGRDGYTF. The CDR3 DNA follows: TGCGCCAGCAGCCATACAGGGAGGGATGGCTACACCTTC.

This chain connects TRBV20-1 to TRBJ2-7, with 9 bases matching TRBD1. CDR3 length: 17 residues. Germline-derived CDR1 and CDR2 are DFQATT and SNEGSKA (reference sequence). The ends lost 6 bases at V and 7 bases at J; junction bases unmatched: 22. The CDR3 loop is CSARQGVGPLSYNEQYF. CDR3 nucleotides: TGCAGTGCCCGACAGGGGGTCGGACCCCTCTCCTACAATGAGCAGTACTTC.

This clonotype was recorded a few times. V is TRBV6-6 and J is TRBJ1-2; 10 nucleotides align to TRBD1. CDR1 is MNHNY, CDR2 SVGAGI, per germline (reference sequence). This CDR3 region has 15 residues. V was pared by 6 bases and J by 2 bases, with 6 bases of the junction left unmatched. The CDR3 DNA follows: TGTGCCAGCAGGTCCCCGGGACAGGGGAACTATGGCTACACCTTC. Residues: CASRSPGQGNYGYTF.